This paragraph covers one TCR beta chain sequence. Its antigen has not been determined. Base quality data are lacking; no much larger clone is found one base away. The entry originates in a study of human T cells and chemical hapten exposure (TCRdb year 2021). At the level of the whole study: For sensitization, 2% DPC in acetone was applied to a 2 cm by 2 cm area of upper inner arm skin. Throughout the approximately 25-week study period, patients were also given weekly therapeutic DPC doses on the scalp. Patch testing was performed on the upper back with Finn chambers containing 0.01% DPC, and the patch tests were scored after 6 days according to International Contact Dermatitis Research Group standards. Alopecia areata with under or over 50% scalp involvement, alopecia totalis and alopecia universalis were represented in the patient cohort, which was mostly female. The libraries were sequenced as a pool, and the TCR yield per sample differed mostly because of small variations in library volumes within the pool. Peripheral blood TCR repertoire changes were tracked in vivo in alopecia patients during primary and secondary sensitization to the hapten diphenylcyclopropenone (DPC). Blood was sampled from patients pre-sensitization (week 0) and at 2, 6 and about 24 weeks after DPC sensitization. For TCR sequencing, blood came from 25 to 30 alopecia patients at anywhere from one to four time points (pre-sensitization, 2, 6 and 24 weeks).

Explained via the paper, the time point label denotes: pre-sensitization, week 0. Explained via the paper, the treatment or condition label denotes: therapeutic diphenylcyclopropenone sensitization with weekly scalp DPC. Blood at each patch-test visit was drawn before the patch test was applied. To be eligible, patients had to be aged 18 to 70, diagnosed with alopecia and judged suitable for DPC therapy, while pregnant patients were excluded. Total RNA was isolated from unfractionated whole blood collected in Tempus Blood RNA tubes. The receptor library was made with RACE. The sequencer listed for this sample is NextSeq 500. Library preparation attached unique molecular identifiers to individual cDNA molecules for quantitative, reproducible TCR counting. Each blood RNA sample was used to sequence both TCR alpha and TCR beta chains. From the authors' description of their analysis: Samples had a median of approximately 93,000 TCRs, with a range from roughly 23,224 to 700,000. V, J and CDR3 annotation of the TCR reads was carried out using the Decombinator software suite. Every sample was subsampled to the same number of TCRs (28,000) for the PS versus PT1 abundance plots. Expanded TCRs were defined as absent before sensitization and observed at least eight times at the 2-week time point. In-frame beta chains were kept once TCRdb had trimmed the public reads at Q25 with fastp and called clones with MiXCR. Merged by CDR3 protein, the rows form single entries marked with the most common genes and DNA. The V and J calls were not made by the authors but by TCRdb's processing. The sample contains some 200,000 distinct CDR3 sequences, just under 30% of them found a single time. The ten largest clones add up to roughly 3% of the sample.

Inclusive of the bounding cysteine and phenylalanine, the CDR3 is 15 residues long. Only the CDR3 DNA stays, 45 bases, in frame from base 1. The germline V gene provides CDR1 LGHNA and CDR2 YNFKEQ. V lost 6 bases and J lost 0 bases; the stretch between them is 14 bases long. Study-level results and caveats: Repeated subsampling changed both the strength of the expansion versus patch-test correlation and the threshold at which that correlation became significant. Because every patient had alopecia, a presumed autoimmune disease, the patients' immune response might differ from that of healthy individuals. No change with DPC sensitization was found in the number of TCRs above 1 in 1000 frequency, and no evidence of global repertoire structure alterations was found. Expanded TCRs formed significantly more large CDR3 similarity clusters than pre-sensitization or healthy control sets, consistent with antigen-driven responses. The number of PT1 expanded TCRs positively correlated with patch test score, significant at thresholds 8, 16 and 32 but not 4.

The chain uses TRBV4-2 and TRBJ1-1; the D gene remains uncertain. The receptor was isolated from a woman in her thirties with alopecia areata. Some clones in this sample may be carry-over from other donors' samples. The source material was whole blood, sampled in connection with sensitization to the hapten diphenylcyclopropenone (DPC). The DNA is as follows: TGTGCCAGCAGACTCGGAGGAGAGATGAACACTGAAGCTTTCTTT. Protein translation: CASRLGGEMNTEAFF.